The 29 T cell receptor beta chains below were found in one sample sequenced in a study of T cell clonality in common variable immunodeficiency. TCRdb keeps only in-frame clones here, not all; method: immunoSEQ multiplex PCR. Listed here are 40,000 to 45,000 clones without any singletons, the top ten holding around 2.8%. Specimen: peripheral blood mononuclear cells. The receptors stem from a person aged 18-70 years in good health.

This clone was found many times. The read ends 3 residues shy of where the CDR3 ends; the end is completed using the germline J gene. The J gene is TRBJ1-6, the V gene TRBV2; D unresolved. The germline V gene has CDR1 SNHLY and CDR2 FYNNEI. The CDR3 is 15 amino acids. Trimming pared 4 bases from V and 1 base from J, leaving 8 bases between. The CDR3 sequence is CASSVPGSYNSPLHF. CDR3 bases read: TGTGCCAGCAGTGTTCCGGGTTCCTATAATTCACCC.

The sample holds many counts of this clone. The missing CDR3 end, 3 residues past where the read stops, is filled in from the germline J gene. The rearrangement joins TRBV20-1 to TRBJ2-1; 11 bases line up with TRBD2. The CDR3 consists of 18 residues. Germline loops: CDR1 DFQATT, CDR2 SNEGSKA (reference sequence). Unmatched junction bases numbered 9, after V lost 2 bases and J lost 0 bases. Incomplete CDR3 DNA: TGCAGTGCTAGACCCCCCTTCACTAGCGGGAGCTCCTACAATGAG. Translation gives CSARPPFTSGSSYNE. The CDR3 in full is CSARPPFTSGSSYNEQFF.

This clone has a count of ten or more. The CDR3 end is not reached by the read, which stops 3 residues before it; the germline J gene fills it in. This chain links TRBV29-1 with TRBJ2-2; D is perhaps TRBD1 (5 bases). The CDR3 consists of 16 residues. Trimming left V 5 bases short and J 2 bases short, with 18 bases between. CDR1 is SQVTM and CDR2 is ANQGSEA in the germline V gene. The covered CDR3 bases are TGCAGCGTTATGGGAACTGAGACAGATAACACCGGGGAG. Encoded protein: CSVMGTETDNTGE. The entire CDR3 sequence reads CSVMGTETDNTGELFF.

This clone was detected only a few times. The observed sequence ends 3 residues before the CDR3 terminus, with the missing tail filled in from the germline J gene. The V call is TRBV10-3, the J call TRBJ2-7; TRBD2 matches at 9 bases. The CDR3 runs to 18 residues. J lost 1 base, V lost 3 bases, and 13 bases had no gene match. Per the germline V gene, CDR1 is ENHRY and CDR2 is SYGVKD. The DNA read from the CDR3 is TGTGCCATCAGTGACCACGGCGGAGAGACTAGCGGATCCTACGAG. Its protein is CAISDHGGETSGSYE. The CDR3 reads in full as CAISDHGGETSGSYEQYF.

On this clone: The read falls 3 residues short of the CDR3 end, and the missing part is taken from the germline J gene. The V and J genes are TRBV18 and TRBJ1-2, with D maybe TRBD1 (5 bases). CDR1 and CDR2 (germline): KGHSH, LQKENI. Trimming pared 3 bases from V and 0 bases from J, leaving 17 bases between. CDR3 length: 17 amino acids. The covered CDR3 bases are TGTGCCAGCTCACCCGGTCGGCGACAGCGAGCTAACTATGGC. This encodes CASSPGRRQRANYG. The whole CDR3 protein is CASSPGRRQRANYGYTF.

This clone was observed at least ten times. The missing CDR3 end, 3 residues past where the read stops, is filled in from the germline J gene. This chain uses TRBV19 with TRBJ1-2; TRBD1 matches at 9 bases. There are 13 residues in the CDR3. J was trimmed by 6 bases and V by 5 bases; bases with no gene match: 4. Germline lookup yields CDR1 LNHDA and CDR2 SQIVND (reference sequence). The CDR3 bases that were read are TGTGCCAGTAGTCCCCGGACAGGGGATGGC. It encodes CASSPRTGDG. The whole CDR3 protein reads CASSPRTGDGYTF.

This clone appeared a few times. The DNA ends 3 residues before the CDR3 does, and the rest of the CDR3 is filled in from the germline J gene. The chain joins TRBV10-2 to TRBJ2-4; D is possibly TRBD2 (6 bases). V lost 3 bases and J lost 1, with 13 bases in between. The CDR3 has 16 amino acids. Germline CDR1 and CDR2: WSHSY and SAAADI. The CDR3 protein is CASSDRRRGAKNIQYF. Incomplete CDR3 DNA: TGCGCCAGCAGTGATAGACGCCGGGGGGCCAAAAACATT.

This clone was detected a few times. The read ends 3 residues shy of where the CDR3 ends; the end is completed using the germline J gene. The rearrangement uses TRBV7-2 and TRBJ2-1; D may be TRBD1 (6 bases). Germline lookup yields CDR1 SGHTA and CDR2 FQGNSA. The ends were cut back, 5 bases at V and 7 bases at J, with 9 bases in the middle. The CDR3 is 12 amino acids. The CDR3: CASSPQGNEQFF. The covered CDR3 bases are TGTGCCAGCAGCCCACAGGGAAATGAG.

Of note for this clone: Germline is not matched at one junction end, which may reflect a read error. The read halts 3 residues ahead of the CDR3 end, with the missing end drawn from the germline J gene. The same CDR3 can be traced to other DNA sequences in this sample. The chain combines TRBV19 with TRBJ2-5; 10 nucleotides agree with TRBD2. The germline V gene encodes CDR1 LNHDA and CDR2 SQIVND (reference sequence). The CDR3 consists of 17 residues. CDR3 sequence: CASSMELAGELGETQYF. Incomplete CDR3 DNA: TGCGCCAGTAGTATGGAGCTAGCGGGAGAACTGGGTGAGACC.

In its sample, this clone was seen many times. The read halts 3 residues ahead of the CDR3 end, with the missing end drawn from the germline J gene. This rearrangement joins TRBV5-1 to TRBJ2-3, with D perhaps matching TRBD1 (6 bases). CDR3 length: 17 residues. Trimming took off 4 bases at V and 1 base at J, with 19 bases between the two ends. Germline lookup yields CDR1 SGHRS and CDR2 YFSETQ. CDR3 DNA, as far as it was read: TGCGCCAGCAGCCTACGGACAGACCGACTTCGCACAGATACG. It specifies CASSLRTDRLRTDT. The complete CDR3 reads CASSLRTDRLRTDTQYF.

This clone was counted between two and nine times. CDR3 residues: CASSPLQSNQPQHF. The CDR3 bases that were read are TGTGCCAGCTCACCACTTCAGAGCAATCAGCCC. This rearrangement joins TRBV18 to TRBJ1-5; D is uncertain. The CDR3 end falls 3 residues outside the read, so it is completed with the germline J gene. V lost 1 base and J 1 base, leaving 5 bases between the germline ends. There are 14 residues in the CDR3. Germline V CDR1 and CDR2: KGHSH, LQKENI.

The sample holds many counts of this clone. The CDR3 end falls 3 residues outside the read, so it is completed with the germline J gene. J is TRBJ1-1 and V is TRBV7-9; tentatively, D is TRBD1 (5 bases). The CDR3 is 12 amino acids. From germline, CDR1 is SEHNR and CDR2 FQNEAQ (reference sequence). The germline V and J ends were trimmed by 2 bases and 7 bases, with 8 bases remaining between them. CDR3 DNA, as far as it was read: TGTGCCAGCAGCTTACTGGGGGGTGAA. Residues: CASSLLGGE. The entire CDR3 is CASSLLGGEAFF.

This clone was picked up a small number of times. The read terminates 3 residues before the CDR3 end, so the remaining end is supplied by the germline J gene. This chain links TRBV30 with TRBJ1-2, with TRBD1 as a possible D gene (5 bases). Looked up from germline, CDR1 is GTSNPN and CDR2 is SVGIG (reference sequence). CDR3 length: 14 residues. The DNA read from the CDR3 is TGTGCCTGGTCGCAGGGAGGGCCAGCCTACGAC. Encoded protein: CAWSQGGPAYD. The entire CDR3 reads CAWSQGGPAYDYTF.

This clone was detected ten times or more. CDR3 bases read: TGCGCCAGCAGCCGTAGGGGGCTAGCGGGGAATAGGGAGGAGACC. It encodes CASSRRGLAGNREET. The entire CDR3 sequence reads CASSRRGLAGNREETQYF. V and J are TRBV4-1 and TRBJ2-5; 9 bases are a match to TRBD2. The read ends 3 residues before the CDR3 terminus; that terminus is restored from the germline J gene. The J segment lost 5 bases and the V segment lost 4 bases, leaving 17 bases of the junction unmatched. The germline gives CDR1 MGHRA, CDR2 YSYEKL. The CDR3 extends over 18 amino acids.

This clone was seen many times. Read data end 3 residues before the CDR3 end; the end is taken from the germline J gene. This chain connects TRBV7-3 to TRBJ2-1, with 11 nucleotides matching TRBD2. Germline V gene sequence: CDR1 SGHTA, CDR2 FQGTGA. The ends lost 0 bases at V and 7 bases at J; junction bases unmatched: 5. The CDR3 length is 16 residues. CDR3 amino acids: CASSLTASGGSNEQFF. The part of the CDR3 DNA that was read is TGTGCCAGCAGCTTAACCGCTAGCGGGGGGTCGAATGAG.

This clone was observed at least ten times. The CDR3 end lies 3 residues beyond the end of the read and is filled in from the germline J gene. The genes are TRBV5-4 and TRBJ1-2; 7 bases fit TRBD1. The CDR3 has 14 amino acids. Germline-derived CDR1 and CDR2 are SGHNT and YYREEE (reference sequence). V lost 4 bases and J lost 4; bases outside the gene matches: 7. CDR3 loop: CASSQDRASYGYTF. CDR3 DNA (partial): TGTGCCAGCAGCCAAGACAGGGCTAGCTATGGC.

This clone was recorded at least ten times. The CDR3 end falls 3 residues outside the read, so it is completed with the germline J gene. The chain is built from TRBV18 and TRBJ1-1; D is uncertain. The CDR3 is 13 residues long. Germline lookup yields CDR1 KGHSH and CDR2 LQKENI. Trimming took off 3 bases at V and 7 bases at J, with 12 bases between the two ends. CDR3 loop: CASSPRVVFEAFF. The sequenced CDR3 bases are TGTGCCAGCTCACCGAGGGTAGTCTTTGAA. Full variable domain (remainder filled in from reference TRBV18 and TRBJ1-1): NAGVMQNPRHLVRRRGQEARLRCSPMKGHSHVYWYRQLPEEGLKFMVYLQKENIIDESGMPKERFSAEFPKEGPSILRIQQVVRGDSAAYFCASSPRVVFEAFFGQGTRLTVV.

The sample holds many counts of this clone. The read ends 3 residues early relative to the CDR3; the germline J gene fills the gap. The chain has TRBV20-1 and TRBJ2-1; the D is unclear. Per germline, CDR1 DFQATT and CDR2 SNEGSKA (reference sequence). V was clipped by 0 bases and J by 4 bases, with 10 bases between them. The CDR3 loop spans 14 amino acids. Incomplete CDR3 DNA: TGCAGTGCTAGAGATTCAGGCAAATACAATGAG. This encodes CSARDSGKYNE. The whole CDR3 protein reads CSARDSGKYNEQFF.

The table lists this clone with many counts. The read finishes 3 residues shy of the CDR3 end, and the germline J gene is used to complete it. The V gene is TRBV6-4, the J gene TRBJ1-5; the match to TRBD1 covers 7 bases. The CDR3 consists of 19 residues. Trimming cost V 0 bases and J 2 bases; bases outside gene matches: 13. Germline-derived CDR1 and CDR2 are MRHNA and SNTAGT. CDR3 loop: CASSDSFQGETIGNQPQHF. The sequenced CDR3 bases are TGTGCCAGCAGTGACTCGTTCCAGGGGGAGACAATTGGCAATCAGCCC.

This clone was picked up a small number of times. The sequence runs out 3 residues before the end of the CDR3; the remainder is reconstructed from the germline J gene. The rearrangement joins TRBV7-9 to TRBJ2-7; 9 nucleotides line up with TRBD1. Germline V CDR1 and CDR2: SEHNR, FQNEAQ (reference sequence). The CDR3 extends over 15 amino acids. Trimming removed 4 bases from V and 2 bases from J; junction bases left unmatched: 6. CDR3 DNA, as far as it was read: TGTGCCAGCAGCTCGACGGGACAGGGTCCCTACGAG. Protein product: CASSSTGQGPYE. The whole CDR3 sequence reads CASSSTGQGPYEQYF.

This clone has a count of ten or more. From the germline J gene comes the end of the CDR3, since the read stops 3 residues before it. This sequence joins TRBV5-1 and TRBJ1-1, with D tentatively TRBD1 (5 bases). Germline-derived CDR1 and CDR2 are SGHRS and YFSETQ. CDR3 length equals 14 residues. V was shortened by 0 bases and J by 1 base, with 7 bases between the two germline ends. The CDR3 loop is CASSLETGNTEAFF. CDR3 DNA, as far as it was read: TGCGCCAGCAGCTTGGAAACAGGGAACACTGAA.

Ten or more counts support this clone. The observed sequence ends 3 residues before the CDR3 terminus, with the missing tail filled in from the germline J gene. The V call is TRBV19, the J call TRBJ1-1; tentatively, D is TRBD1 (5 bases). This CDR3 region has 14 residues. The V gene lost 5 bases and the J gene lost 4 bases, with 14 bases spanning the gap. Per the germline V gene, CDR1 is LNHDA and CDR2 is SQIVND (reference sequence). The sequenced part of the CDR3 DNA is TGTGCCAGTAGTCTCCTCGACAGTCCCACTGAA. This encodes CASSLLDSPTE. The CDR3 in full is CASSLLDSPTEAFF.

This clone was seen at least ten times. The read finishes 3 residues shy of the CDR3 end, and the germline J gene is used to complete it. The chain employs TRBV5-4 and TRBJ1-1, with D hard to call. Per the germline V gene, CDR1 is SGHNT and CDR2 is YYREEE (reference sequence). The germline V and J ends were trimmed by 4 bases and 0 bases, with 7 bases remaining between them. The CDR3 sequence is 13 residues long. Partial CDR3 DNA: TGTGCCAGCAGCAGGCAGATGAACACTGAA. Translated: CASSRQMNTE. The whole CDR3 protein reads CASSRQMNTEAFF.

Comments on this clone: The CDR3 extends 3 residues past the end of the read, so its final part is completed from the germline J gene. The chain uses TRBV5-6 and TRBJ2-4, with D perhaps TRBD1 (5 bases). This CDR3 is built from 15 residues. CDR1 and CDR2 from the germline V gene are SGHDT and YYEEEE. The CDR3 reads CASSLEPGINYGQYF. The sequenced CDR3 bases are TGTGCCAGCAGCTTGGAGCCAGGGATTAATTATGGT. The whole variable domain, filled in from reference TRBV5-6 and TRBJ2-4, reads DAGVTQSPTHLIKTRGQQVTLRCSPKSGHDTVSWYQQALGQGPQFIFQYYEEEERQRGNFPDRFSGHQFPNYSSELNVNALLLGDSALYLCASSLEPGINYGQYFGAGTRLSVL.

In this sample, this clone turned up a few times. The read gets to within 3 residues of the CDR3 end, and the germline J gene fills in the rest. The V call is TRBV2, the J call TRBJ2-1, with TRBD1 matching 8 bases. CDR3 length equals 16 residues. Looked up from germline, CDR1 is SNHLY and CDR2 is FYNNEI. V trimming: 6 bases; J trimming: 8 bases; junction bases outside the gene matches: 15. The CDR3 DNA, read in part, is TGTGCCAGCAGCGTCAATTTGGACAGGGCTAAGGATGAG. Its translation: CASSVNLDRAKDE. The entire CDR3 protein is CASSVNLDRAKDEQFF. Variable domain in full (rest from reference TRBV2 and TRBJ2-1): EPEVTQTPSHQVTQMGQEVILRCVPISNHLYFYWYRQILGQKVEFLVSFYNNEISEKSEIFDDQFSVERPDGSNFTLKIRSTKLEDSAMYFCASSVNLDRAKDEQFFGPGTRLTVL.

The sample holds many counts of this clone. The read ends 3 residues early relative to the CDR3; the germline J gene fills the gap. Other nucleotide sequences from this sample produce the same CDR3. This chain connects TRBV19 to TRBJ2-7; 10 bases are a match to TRBD2. J gave up 6 bases and V 3 bases, and 11 bases lay outside the gene matches. The CDR3 consists of 16 residues. CDR1 and CDR2 from the germline V gene are LNHDA and SQIVND (reference sequence). The CDR3 bases that were read are TGTGCCAGTAGTATCTCATTAGCGGGAGGACGGCGCGAG. Its protein is CASSISLAGGRRE. The entire CDR3 sequence reads CASSISLAGGRREQYF. Full variable domain (rest looked up from reference TRBV19 and TRBJ2-7): DGGITQSPKYLFRKEGQNVTLSCEQNLNHDAMYWYRQDPGQGLRLIYYSQIVNDFQKGDIAEGYSVSREKKESFPLTVTSAQKNPTAFYLCASSISLAGGRREQYFGPGTRLTVT.

This clone was counted many times. With the read ending 3 residues before the CDR3 end, the germline J gene is used to fill in that end. The rearrangement uses TRBV14 and TRBJ1-5; perhaps TRBD1 as D (6 bases). The V end was cut by 2 bases, the J end by 6 bases, with 8 bases between. CDR1 is SGHDN and CDR2 is FVKESK in the germline V gene. CDR3 length: 13 residues. This CDR3 is CASSQTGIQPQHF. The part of the CDR3 DNA that was read is TGTGCCAGCAGCCAAACAGGGATTCAGCCC.

This clone was observed at least ten times. The sequence runs out 3 residues before the end of the CDR3; the remainder is reconstructed from the germline J gene. This rearrangement joins TRBV2 to TRBJ2-1, with D maybe TRBD1 (6 bases). With 2 bases removed from V and 5 bases from J, the gap between germline ends came to 16 bases. This CDR3 is built from 16 residues. CDR1 and CDR2 (germline): SNHLY, FYNNEI. CDR3 protein: CASSERGSVPDNEQFF. The CDR3 bases that were read are TGTGCCAGCAGTGAAAGGGGGAGTGTCCCCGACAATGAG.

This clone occurred many times. Read coverage stops 3 residues before the CDR3 terminus; the germline J gene supplies the remainder. The chain links TRBV20-1 to TRBJ2-3; tentatively, D is TRBD1 (7 bases). The germline gives CDR1 DFQATT, CDR2 SNEGSKA (reference sequence). V gave up 0 bases and J gave up 1 base, with 11 bases separating them. CDR3 length equals 15 residues. The covered CDR3 bases are TGCAGTGCTAGAGATCCCAGGGGGGGCACAGATACG. Protein sequence: CSARDPRGGTDT. The whole CDR3 protein reads CSARDPRGGTDTQYF.